This TCR beta chain comes out of a study of cytomegalovirus exposure and HLA in healthy donors. The ends lost 8 bases at V and 7 bases at J; junction bases unmatched: 4. In germline, CDR1 is MNHNY, CDR2 SVGAGI (reference sequence). The CDR3 has 13 residues. A multiplex PCR was run with 60 Vbeta primers and 13 Jbeta primers. Only in-frame clones appear in the TCRdb table, and some are missing; sequencing was by immunoSEQ multiplex PCR. The sample yields 110,000 or so clones, roughly 76% seen once. Material: PBMCs. The receptor was derived from a man in his forties or fifties in good health and CMV-seropositive. The V and J genes are TRBV6-6 and TRBJ1-6; 8 bases are a match to TRBD1. CDR3 protein: CASARTGNSPLHF. In nucleotides, the CDR3 is TGTGCCAGCGCGCGGACAGGGAATTCACCCCTCCACTTT.